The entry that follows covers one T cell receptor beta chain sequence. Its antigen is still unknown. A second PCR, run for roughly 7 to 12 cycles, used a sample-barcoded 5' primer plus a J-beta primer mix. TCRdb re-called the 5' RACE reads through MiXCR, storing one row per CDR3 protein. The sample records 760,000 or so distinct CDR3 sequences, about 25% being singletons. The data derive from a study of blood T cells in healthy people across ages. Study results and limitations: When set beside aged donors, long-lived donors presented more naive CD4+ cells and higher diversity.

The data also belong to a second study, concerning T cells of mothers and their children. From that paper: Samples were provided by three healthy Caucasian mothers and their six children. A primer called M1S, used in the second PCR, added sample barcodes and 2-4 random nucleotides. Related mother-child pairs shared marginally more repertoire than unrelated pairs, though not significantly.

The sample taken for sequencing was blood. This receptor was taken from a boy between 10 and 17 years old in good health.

As DNA, the CDR3 is TGTGCCATCAGTCCTGGACAGGCCTCCTACGAGCAGTACTTC. It yields the protein CAISPGQASYEQYF. This rearrangement joins TRBV10-3 to TRBJ2-7; 7 nucleotides agree with TRBD1. V was clipped by 5 bases and J by 0 bases; unmatched bases: 4. Germline CDR1 and CDR2: ENHRY and SYGVKD. The CDR3 is made up of 14 amino acids.